This T cell receptor beta chain was sequenced for a study of T cell repertoires in cytomegalovirus infection (dated 2019 in TCRdb). Describing the broader study: Donor HLA type was relevant to the analysis, as public TCR beta signatures indicated carriage of CMV infection together with the matching HLA type. Paper-wide results and their limitations: In both this cohort and an independent cohort of approximately 350 donors, the cumulative frequency of public TCR beta family members distinguished carriers of CMV infection plus the relevant HLA type. The ex vivo response was dominated by HLA-C-restricted CMV-specific TCR beta clonotypes, which also provided the single most frequent clonotype in two of eight donors.

In the germline V gene, CDR1 corresponds to LGHNA and CDR2 to YNFKEQ. The junction shows trimming of 1 base on V and 4 bases on J, plus 28 bases between the germline ends. Including the terminal cysteine and phenylalanine, the CDR3 comprises 20 residues. Only the CDR3 part of the read is kept: 60 bases, read in frame from the first base. As to this clonotype: The target of this receptor is not known. Base qualities were left out, and no much larger clone turns up one base away.

Sequenced on an Illumina HiSeq 1500. The raw public data were reprocessed by TCRdb itself: fastp quality trimming at Q25, MiXCR clonotype calling, in-frame beta chains only. Every CDR3 protein is listed once, alongside the most common genes and DNA of its rows. This sample holds more than 500,000 distinct CDR3 sequences; 16% were observed only once. About 24% of the sample rests with the top ten. The chain uses TRBV4-2 and TRBJ2-5; a weak D assignment points to TRBD2 (6 bases agree). This clonotype was sampled from a human donor in good health (CMV status not recorded). Some clones in this sample may be carry-over from other donors' samples. Sequenced: CD8+ T cells from PBMCs. The CDR3 is CASSQVLGGTLGGLGETQYF. At the DNA level, the sequence is TGTGCCAGCAGCCAAGTCCTTGGGGGGACCCTGGGGGGTTTGGGAGAGACCCAGTACTTC.